This T cell receptor beta chain derives from a study of beta chain features in type 1 diabetes. Study conclusions and caveats: TCRB rearrangement may or may not be influenced by HLA type; here this remained unresolved.

With regard to this clone: Its specificity is not known.

Expressed TCRB transcripts were sequenced because the entire RNA isolate underwent reverse transcription. Measured with immunoSEQ multiplex PCR; TCRdb has only the in-frame clones, and not every one. Here the sample spans about 360,000 clones, around 13% being singletons. The CDR3 contains 15 residues. Germline loops: CDR1 MNHEY, CDR2 SVGAGI. V gave up 2 bases and J gave up 5 bases; unmatched junction bases: 6. Sequenced material: naive CD4+ T cells from blood. The chain carries TRBV6-5 and TRBJ1-1, with 9 positions matching TRBD1. This receptor was taken from a man in his late teens or twenties in good health. CDR3 protein: CASSYPQGAGTEAFF. The CDR3 nucleotides read TGTGCCAGCAGTTACCCACAGGGGGCTGGGACTGAAGCTTTCTTT.